The next 13 T cell receptor beta chains were all read from a single sample in a study of cytomegalovirus exposure and HLA in healthy donors. Assay: immunoSEQ multiplex PCR; the TCRdb copy retains only in-frame clones and omits some. Counted here are about 150,000 clones, 86% occurring once; the ten biggest clones make up 2.1%. The sequenced sample consisted of PBMCs. Receptors were obtained from a human donor in good health.

V is TRBV7-2 and J is TRBJ2-2; 8 bases align to TRBD1. The CDR3 totals 15 residues. The V gene's germline CDR1 is SGHTA and CDR2 FQGNSA. Trimming cost V 5 bases and J 5 bases; bases outside gene matches: 7. CDR3 amino acids: CASSGQGAGTGELFF. The DNA for the CDR3 is TGTGCCAGCAGCGGGCAGGGGGCCGGAACCGGGGAGCTGTTTTTT.

The V gene is TRBV28, the J gene TRBJ2-2; D is unclear. The CDR3 length is 14 residues. Germline lookup yields CDR1 MDHEN and CDR2 SYDVKM. Trimming removed 1 base at V and 7 bases at J, with 10 bases between. The CDR3 reads CASSLYISGGELFF. The CDR3, as DNA: TGTGCCAGCAGTTTATATATCTCCGGCGGGGAGCTGTTTTTT. Using reference TRBV28 and TRBJ2-2 for the parts outside the CDR3, the full variable domain is DVKVTQSSRYLVKRTGEKVFLECVQDMDHENMFWYRQDPGLGLRLIYFSYDVKMKEKGDIPEGYSVSREKKERFSLILESASTNQTSMYLCASSLYISGGELFFGEGSRLTVL.

This chain links TRBV5-6 with TRBJ2-3, with D perhaps TRBD1 (6 bases). Deletions cut 1 base from V and 14 bases from J, with 14 bases between. CDR3 length equals 12 residues. The germline CDR1 and CDR2 sequences are SGHDT and YYEEEE. The CDR3 sequence: CASSLTGRPLYF. CDR3 in DNA: TGTGCCAGCAGCTTGACAGGGCGTCCGTTGTATTTT.

This clone was detected a few times. The genes are TRBV18 and TRBJ2-7; D may be TRBD1 (6 bases). The germline V gene encodes CDR1 KGHSH and CDR2 LQKENI. V lost 5 bases and J lost 3, with 11 bases in between. This CDR3 spans 13 amino acids. The CDR3 loop reads CASSSGQLYEQYF. The DNA of the CDR3 is TGTGCCAGCTCATCTGGACAGCTCTACGAGCAGTACTTC.

The V gene is TRBV6-5, the J gene TRBJ1-2; the match to TRBD1 covers 7 bases. The CDR3 spans 15 residues. Germline loops: CDR1 MNHEY, CDR2 SVGAGI. Trimming took 5 bases from V and 2 from J; bases not matched to a gene: 8. CDR3 loop: CASSPQGQRNYGYTF. CDR3 DNA sequence: TGTGCCAGCAGTCCCCAGGGACAGAGGAACTATGGCTACACCTTC.

In the case of this clone: The sample carries other DNA sequences with the same CDR3. The V gene is TRBV29-1, the J gene TRBJ1-2; no clear D. V lost 3 bases, J lost 1 base, and 18 bases lay in between. This CDR3 contains 16 residues. Germline values: CDR1 SQVTM, CDR2 ANQGSEA. The CDR3 protein is CSVDSSPLSFNYGYTF. The CDR3 bases are TGCAGCGTTGATAGTTCGCCCCTCTCTTTTAACTATGGCTACACCTTC.

The chain combines TRBV4-1 with TRBJ1-5, with no clear D. This CDR3 contains 15 residues. Trimming pared 3 bases from V and 6 bases from J, leaving 15 bases between. CDR1 MGHRA and CDR2 YSYEKL come from the germline V gene. The CDR3 coding sequence is TGCGCCAGCAGCCAGGCATCGGGGTTTAGTCAGCCCCAGCATTTT. It yields the protein CASSQASGFSQPQHF.

The chain links TRBV7-9 to TRBJ1-5; 9 bases are shared with TRBD1. V was clipped by 4 bases and J by 6 bases; unmatched bases: 4. Germline CDR1 SEHNR, CDR2 FQNEAQ (reference sequence). The CDR3 is 14 residues long. In DNA form, the CDR3 reads TGTGCCAGCAGCTGGGACAGGGATGGTCAGCCCCAGCATTTT. This translates into CASSWDRDGQPQHF. Variable domain in full (rest from reference TRBV7-9 and TRBJ1-5): DTGVSQNPRHKITKRGQNVTFRCDPISEHNRLYWYRQTLGQGPEFLTYFQNEAQLEKSRLLSDRFSAERPKGSFSTLEIQRTEQGDSAMYLCASSWDRDGQPQHFGDGTRLSIL.

This clone was counted once. This chain uses TRBV19 with TRBJ2-7; 14 nucleotides match TRBD2. The CDR3 contains 17 residues. CDR1 is LNHDA and CDR2 is SQIVND in the germline V gene (reference sequence). J lost 0 bases, V lost 6 bases, and 7 bases had no gene match. The CDR3 loop is CASSKTSGRAGSYEQYF. The CDR3 DNA follows: TGTGCCAGTAGCAAGACTAGCGGGAGGGCGGGCTCCTACGAGCAGTACTTC.

This clone was observed a single time. The genes are TRBV4-1 and TRBJ1-5, with D unclear. CDR3 length: 16 amino acids. Germline V gene data show CDR1 as MGHRA and CDR2 as YSYEKL. The V and J ends lost 0 bases and 4 bases respectively, with 13 bases between them. CDR3 DNA sequence: TGCGCCAGCAGCCAAGAAGGAACGAGGAGGAATCAGCCCCAGCATTTT. It codes for CASSQEGTRRNQPQHF.

This sequence joins TRBV25-1 and TRBJ2-1; D is perhaps TRBD2 (6 bases). CDR3 size: 16 residues. Germline values: CDR1 MGHDK, CDR2 SYGVNS. V was trimmed by 5 bases and J by 6 bases, leaving 20 bases between them. The CDR3 DNA is TGTGCCAGCAGTCCTGTCGCGCGGGGAAGGGGCAATGAGCAGTTCTTC. Its protein is CASSPVARGRGNEQFF.

The chain couples TRBV5-1 to TRBJ2-6; no definite D call. CDR1 SGHRS and CDR2 YFSETQ come from the germline V gene. The CDR3 runs to 18 residues. Trimming pared 0 bases from V and 0 bases from J, leaving 13 bases between. In DNA form, the CDR3 reads TGCGCCAGCAGCTTGGGGGCTTCGCGTCTCTCTGGGGCCAACGTCCTGACTTTC. Protein sequence: CASSLGASRLSGANVLTF.

V and J are TRBV7-6 and TRBJ2-5; TRBD1 is a possible D gene (5 bases). The CDR3 is made up of 14 amino acids. The V gene lost 1 base and the J gene lost 4 bases, with 10 bases spanning the gap. Germline values: CDR1 SGHVS, CDR2 FNYEAQ. The CDR3 spells CASSLEWGSETQYF. The CDR3, as DNA: TGTGCCAGCAGCTTAGAATGGGGCTCAGAGACCCAGTACTTC. Full variable domain (missing parts from reference TRBV7-6 and TRBJ2-5): GAGVSQSPRYKVTKRGQDVALRCDPISGHVSLYWYRQALGQGPEFLTYFNYEAQQDKSGLPNDRFSAERPEGSISTLTIQRTEQRDSAMYRCASSLEWGSETQYFGPGTRLLVL.